The source of this T cell receptor beta chain is a study of beta chain features in type 1 diabetes. Expressed TCRB transcripts were sequenced, since all the RNA that had been isolated was reverse transcribed. The data were produced by immunoSEQ multiplex PCR, yet TCRdb's version contains in-frame clones alone and is incomplete. In the table there are under 950,000 clones, 17% of which are singletons. The CDR3 is made up of 11 amino acids. Trimming shortened V by 2 bases and J by 6 bases, and 5 bases separated the two germline ends. Germline assignment: CDR1 MDHEN and CDR2 SYDVKM. V gene TRBV28 combines with J gene TRBJ2-7, with no clear D. The sequencing sample was made of naive CD4+ T cells from blood. The receptor was derived from a woman between 18 and 29 years old in good health. The CDR3 loop reads CASSLNGEQYF. CDR3 in DNA: TGTGCCAGCAGTTTAAATGGCGAGCAGTACTTC.